This TCR beta chain appears in the sequencing data of a study of cytomegalovirus exposure and HLA in healthy donors. Using immunoSEQ multiplex PCR, the repertoire was profiled, and TCRdb retains in-frame clones only, with some absent. The table shows around 98,000 clones, with roughly 87% occurring only once. Study results and limitations: Among TCR beta chains, those listed as cytomegalovirus-associated numbered over 150.

For this clone: Its specificity is not known.

V was shortened by 2 bases and J by 1 base, with 5 bases between the two germline ends. The CDR3 has 13 residues. Germline V gene sequence: CDR1 MNHEY, CDR2 SMNVEV (reference sequence). The sample comprised PBMCs. The rearrangement uses TRBV27 and TRBJ1-1; D unclear. This TCR came from a young woman in good health and CMV-seronegative. CDR3 sequence reads: CASSLGENTEAFF. The CDR3 coding sequence is TGTGCCAGCAGTTTAGGAGAGAACACTGAAGCTTTCTTT.